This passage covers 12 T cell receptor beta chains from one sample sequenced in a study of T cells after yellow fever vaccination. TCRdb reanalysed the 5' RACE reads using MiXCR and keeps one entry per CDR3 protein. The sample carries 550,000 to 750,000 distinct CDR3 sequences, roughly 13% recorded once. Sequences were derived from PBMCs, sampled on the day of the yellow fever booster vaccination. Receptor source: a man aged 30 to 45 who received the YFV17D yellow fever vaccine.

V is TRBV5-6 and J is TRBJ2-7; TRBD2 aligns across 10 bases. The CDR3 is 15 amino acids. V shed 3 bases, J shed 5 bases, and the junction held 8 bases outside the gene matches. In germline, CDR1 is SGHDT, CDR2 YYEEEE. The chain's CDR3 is CASSSPSGSLNEQYF. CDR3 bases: TGTGCCAGCAGCTCGCCTAGCGGGAGCCTGAACGAGCAGTACTTC.

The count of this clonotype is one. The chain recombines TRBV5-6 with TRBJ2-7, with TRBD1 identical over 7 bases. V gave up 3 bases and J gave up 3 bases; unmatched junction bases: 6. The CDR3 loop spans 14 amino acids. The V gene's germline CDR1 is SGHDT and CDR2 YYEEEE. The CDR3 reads CASSSRQGGYEQYF. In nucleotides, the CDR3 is TGTGCCAGCAGCTCCCGACAGGGTGGCTACGAGCAGTACTTC.

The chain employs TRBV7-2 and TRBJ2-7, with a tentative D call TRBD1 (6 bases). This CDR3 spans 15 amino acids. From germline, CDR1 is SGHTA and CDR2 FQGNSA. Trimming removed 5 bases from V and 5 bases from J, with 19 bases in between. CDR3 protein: CASSPSRGSVNEQYF. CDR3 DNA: TGTGCCAGCAGCCCCTCTAGGGGGAGCGTAAACGAGCAGTACTTC.

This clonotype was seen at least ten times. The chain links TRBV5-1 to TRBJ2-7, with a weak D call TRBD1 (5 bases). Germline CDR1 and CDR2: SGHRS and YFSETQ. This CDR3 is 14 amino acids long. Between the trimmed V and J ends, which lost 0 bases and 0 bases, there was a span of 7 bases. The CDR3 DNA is TGCGCCAGCAGCTTGGACAGGACCTCCTACGAGCAGTACTTC. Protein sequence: CASSLDRTSYEQYF.

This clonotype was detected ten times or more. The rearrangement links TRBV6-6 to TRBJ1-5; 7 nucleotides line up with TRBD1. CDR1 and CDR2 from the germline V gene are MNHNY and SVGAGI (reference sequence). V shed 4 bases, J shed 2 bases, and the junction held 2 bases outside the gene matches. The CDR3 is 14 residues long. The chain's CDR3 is CASSFTGGNQPQHF. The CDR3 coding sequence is TGTGCCAGCAGTTTTACAGGGGGCAATCAGCCCCAGCATTTT.

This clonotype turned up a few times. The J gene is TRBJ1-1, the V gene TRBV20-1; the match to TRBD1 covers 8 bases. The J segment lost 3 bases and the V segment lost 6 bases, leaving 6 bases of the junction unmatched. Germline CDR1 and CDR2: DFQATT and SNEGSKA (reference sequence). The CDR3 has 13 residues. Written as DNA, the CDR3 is TGCAGTGCAAGGACAGGGATGTACACTGAAGCTTTCTTT. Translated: CSARTGMYTEAFF.

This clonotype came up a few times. CDR3 in amino acids: CSAARTSDYNEQFF. Written as DNA, the CDR3 is TGCAGTGCCGCCAGGACTAGCGATTACAATGAGCAGTTCTTC. The chain employs TRBV20-1 and TRBJ2-1; 9 positions match TRBD2. The CDR3 is made up of 14 amino acids. Germline V gene sequence: CDR1 DFQATT, CDR2 SNEGSKA (reference sequence). V shed 6 bases and J 4 bases; nucleotides not matched to a gene: 7.

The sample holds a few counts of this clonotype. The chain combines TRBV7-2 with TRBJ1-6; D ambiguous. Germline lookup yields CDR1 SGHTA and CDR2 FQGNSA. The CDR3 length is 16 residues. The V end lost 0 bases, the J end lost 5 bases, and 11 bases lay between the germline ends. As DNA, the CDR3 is TGTGCCAGCAGCTTAGCCGGTCCACATAATAATTCACCCCTCCACTTT. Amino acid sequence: CASSLAGPHNNSPLHF.

CDR3 in amino acids: CASSLGSAGNTIYF. CDR3 bases: TGTGCCAGCAGTTTGGGATCCGCTGGAAACACCATATATTTT. The chain recombines TRBV12-3 or TRBV12-4 with TRBJ1-3; no reliable D call. This CDR3 is built from 14 residues. Trimming removed 3 bases from V and 2 bases from J, with 8 bases in between.

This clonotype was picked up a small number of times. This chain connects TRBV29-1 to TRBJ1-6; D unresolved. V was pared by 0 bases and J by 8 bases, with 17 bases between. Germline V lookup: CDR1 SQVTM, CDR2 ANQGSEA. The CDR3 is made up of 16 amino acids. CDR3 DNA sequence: TGCAGCGTTGAAGAAGGTCCGGGCCCCATTTATTCACCCCTCCACTTT. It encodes CSVEEGPGPIYSPLHF.

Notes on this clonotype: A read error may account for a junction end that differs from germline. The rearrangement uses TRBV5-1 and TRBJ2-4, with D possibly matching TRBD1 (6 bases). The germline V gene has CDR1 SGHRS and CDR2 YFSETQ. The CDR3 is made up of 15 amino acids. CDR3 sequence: CASSPSDMGADIKYF. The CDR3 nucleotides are TGCGCCAGCAGCCCCTCCGACATGGGGGCGGACATTAAGTACTTC.

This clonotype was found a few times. The DNA for the CDR3 is TGTGCCAGCAGTTACTCTGAGGGTGAAGCTTTCTTT. Translating it yields CASSYSEGEAFF. The J gene is TRBJ1-1, the V gene TRBV6-5; D is ambiguous. The V end lost 0 bases, the J end lost 7 bases, and 6 bases lay between the germline ends. The CDR3 extends over 12 amino acids. The germline gives CDR1 MNHEY, CDR2 SVGAGI.